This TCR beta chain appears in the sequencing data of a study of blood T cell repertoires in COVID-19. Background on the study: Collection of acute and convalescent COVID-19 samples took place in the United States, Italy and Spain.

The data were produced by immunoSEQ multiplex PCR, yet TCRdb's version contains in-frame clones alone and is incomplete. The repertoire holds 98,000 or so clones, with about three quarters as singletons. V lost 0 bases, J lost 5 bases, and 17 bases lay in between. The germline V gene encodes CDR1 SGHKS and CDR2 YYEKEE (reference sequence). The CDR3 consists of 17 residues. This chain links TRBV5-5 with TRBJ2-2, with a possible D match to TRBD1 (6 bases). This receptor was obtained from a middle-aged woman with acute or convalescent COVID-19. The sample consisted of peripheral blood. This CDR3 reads CASSLGPNRERTGELFF. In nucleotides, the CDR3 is TGTGCCAGCAGCTTGGGTCCCAACAGGGAGCGAACCGGGGAGCTGTTTTTT. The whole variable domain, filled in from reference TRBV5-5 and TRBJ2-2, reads DAGVTQSPTHLIKTRGQQVTLRCSPISGHKSVSWYQQVLGQGPQFIFQYYEKEERGRGNFPDRFSARQFPNYSSELNVNALLLGDSALYLCASSLGPNRERTGELFFGEGSRLTVL.